This TCR beta chain was identified during a study of T cell responses to AZD1222 COVID-19 vaccine. The study's findings and limits: Of spike-specific TCRs, nearly half reportedly target regions left unmutated in variants. At study baseline, merely six AZD1222 recipients were seropositive.

There are 12 residues in the CDR3. Losses at the gene ends were 8 bases for V and 7 bases for J; bases not matched to a gene: 7. Germline values: CDR1 SQVTM, CDR2 ANQGSEA. The data were produced by immunoSEQ multiplex PCR, yet TCRdb's version contains in-frame clones alone and is incomplete. Counted here are about 150,000 clones, more than 90% occurring once; the ten biggest clones make up about 1.4%. For this clone: Antigen unknown.

The chain uses TRBV29-1 and TRBJ2-1; TRBD1 agrees at 8 bases. This specimen was peripheral blood, taken 28 days after the second AZD1222 dose. The receptor's source is an adult who received the AZD1222 COVID-19 vaccine. CDR3 sequence (DNA): TGCAGCCCTAGGACAGGGACGAATGAGCAGTTCTTC. Protein sequence: CSPRTGTNEQFF.